This is a list of T cell receptor beta chains from one sample in a study of PD-1 blockade in classical Hodgkin lymphoma. Method: immunoSEQ multiplex PCR; TCRdb's copy keeps in-frame clones and lacks some. The data show 35,000 or so clones, about 70% seen once. The material sequenced was peripheral blood mononuclear cells (PBMCs), taken before the second cycle of nivolumab. Receptors originate from a human donor with classical Hodgkin lymphoma. Each CDR3 is given with its conserved first and last residue. Fields, in order: CDR3 protein, CDR3 DNA, V gene, J gene, clone size, D gene. D genes are given only for firm matches. Clone size is shown for a subset of rows, as once, few, many or a class of expanded clone.

CDR3aa: CASSSYTGGLREKLFF
CDR3nt: TGTGCCAGCTCTTCCTATACAGGGGGCTTACGTGAAAAACTGTTTTTT
v_gene: TRBV28
j_gene: TRBJ1-4
abundance: .
d_gene: TRBD1

CDR3aa: CASTRQGQISGNTIYF
CDR3nt: TGTGCCAGTACCCGACAGGGACAAATCTCTGGAAACACCATATATTTT
v_gene: TRBV2
j_gene: TRBJ1-3
abundance: .
d_gene: TRBD1

CDR3aa: CASSQVGSHAEAFF
CDR3nt: TGTGCCAGCAGCCAAGTGGGCAGCCACGCTGAAGCTTTCTTT
v_gene: TRBV4-2
j_gene: TRBJ1-1
abundance: .
d_gene: .

CDR3aa: CASSQDRSLHNEQFF
CDR3nt: TGCGCCAGCAGCCAAGATCGGAGCTTACACAATGAGCAGTTCTTC
v_gene: TRBV4-3
j_gene: TRBJ2-1
abundance: few
d_gene: .

CDR3aa: CATTGLPGNTIYF
CDR3nt: TGTGCCACCACAGGTCTACCGGGAAACACCATATATTTT
v_gene: TRBV2
j_gene: TRBJ1-3
abundance: medium-sized
d_gene: .

CDR3aa: CASSPPLGGTEYF
CDR3nt: TGCGCCAGCAGCCCTCCCCTGGGGGGGACGGAGTACTTC
v_gene: TRBV4-1
j_gene: TRBJ2-7
abundance: .
d_gene: TRBD2

CDR3aa: CASSKNPGGNEQFF
CDR3nt: TGTGCCAGCAGCAAGAACCCGGGGGGCAATGAGCAGTTCTTC
v_gene: TRBV7-3
j_gene: TRBJ2-1
abundance: .
d_gene: TRBD2

CDR3aa: CASSPTGISREEQFF
CDR3nt: TGTGCCAGCAGCCCGACAGGGATATCAAGGGAAGAGCAGTTCTTC
v_gene: TRBV7-7
j_gene: TRBJ2-1
abundance: few
d_gene: TRBD1

CDR3aa: CASSPYLASDTQYF
CDR3nt: TGTGCCAGCAGTCCCTACTTAGCATCAGATACGCAGTATTTT
v_gene: TRBV6-5
j_gene: TRBJ2-3
abundance: .
d_gene: .

CDR3aa: CASSPRGAPGHPYEQYF
CDR3nt: TGTGCCAGCAGCCCCAGGGGCGCTCCGGGACACCCTTACGAGCAGTACTTC
v_gene: TRBV9
j_gene: TRBJ2-7
abundance: few
d_gene: .

CDR3aa: CASSLSGRTQKTQYF
CDR3nt: TGCGCCAGCAGCTTAAGCGGGAGGACTCAAAAGACCCAGTACTTC
v_gene: TRBV5-1
j_gene: TRBJ2-5
abundance: once
d_gene: TRBD2

CDR3aa: CASSAGTGSNQPQHF
CDR3nt: TGTGCCAGCAGCGCCGGGACAGGGTCGAATCAGCCCCAGCATTTT
v_gene: TRBV9
j_gene: TRBJ1-5
abundance: .
d_gene: TRBD1

CDR3aa: CASSDYISNYGYTF
CDR3nt: TGTGCCAGCAGTGATTACATCTCTAACTATGGCTACACCTTC
v_gene: TRBV6-1
j_gene: TRBJ1-2
abundance: few
d_gene: .